A selection of T cell receptor beta chains follows, all from one sample in a study of monozygotic twins with inflammatory bowel disease. TCRdb reprocessed the 5' RACE reads and keeps a single row for each CDR3 protein, giving no DNA. The table lists under 150,000 distinct CDR3 sequences, with 2% to 2.5% in the top ten. Sequencing was done on a sample of blood. The receptors come from a human donor with ulcerative colitis or Crohn's disease, or a healthy co-twin of an affected twin (not recorded which). Each CDR3 is given with its conserved first and last residue.

TRBV18	TRBJ2-5	CASSSPGETQYF
TRBV29-1	TRBJ2-3	CSVEPGLAGTAPSTDTQYF
TRBV29-1	TRBJ2-5	CSVTLPGVETQYF
TRBV3-1	TRBJ2-7	CARNQPQGIYEQYF
TRBV6-5	TRBJ2-7	CASRNAYEQYF
TRBV9	TRBJ2-1	CASSPPRGAWGNEQFF
TRBV27	TRBJ1-1	CASSFNRGSETEAFF
TRBV7-8	TRBJ1-5	CASSGDRGYQPQHF
TRBV6-1	TRBJ2-3	CASRLQADTQYF
TRBV30	TRBJ1-2	CAWNRDVTYGYTF
TRBV6-1	TRBJ1-1	CASWRGSPGVEAFF
TRBV20-1	TRBJ1-5	CSARDRAYQPQHF
TRBV4-1	TRBJ2-6	CASSQEAGANVLTF
TRBV7-2	TRBJ2-7	CASSLGFKGSEQYF
TRBV30	TRBJ1-5	CAWSVEAAQPQHF
TRBV30	TRBJ1-1	CAWRQNTEAFF
TRBV7-2	TRBJ1-6	CASSYDRAESLHF
TRBV6-5	TRBJ2-1	CASSYPLSPRSYNEQFF
TRBV7-8	TRBJ2-1	CASSLDRTKGNEQFF